This T cell receptor beta chain was identified during a study of CD8+ T cells in alopecia areata. Findings and limits, study-wide: Normal-skin resident alphabeta T cells also appear among scalp sample sequences.

The sequencing template was cDNA reverse transcribed from extracted RNA. Sequencing was performed with immunoSEQ multiplex PCR; in TCRdb, only in-frame clones are kept and a portion is missing. The repertoire consists of about 64,000 clones, with roughly two fifths occurring once and the leading ten covering roughly half. The CDR3 runs to 13 residues. V gave up 5 bases and J gave up 3 bases, with 8 bases separating them. Germline loops: CDR1 MGHDK, CDR2 SYGVNS. Turning to this clone: What it binds is unknown.

The sequenced sample consisted of NKG2D-low CD8+ T cells sorted from blood. The TCR sequence derives from a human donor with alopecia areata. This chain joins TRBV25-1 and TRBJ2-1; no clear D gene. The CDR3, as DNA: TGTGCCAGCAGTATTGGCCGCTACAATGAGCAGTTCTTC. Translation: CASSIGRYNEQFF.